This record looks at one TCR beta chain sequence and its context. Authors' data handling: By means of reference gene primer amplification, nucleated cell counts were estimated. The repertoire was sequenced with immunoSEQ multiplex PCR; TCRdb's copy has only in-frame clones and lacks some. V and J calls plus clone size are reproduced from that table; the DNA served to infer D and trimming. The data show about 260,000 clones, approximately 83% seen once. This entry is derived from a study of blood T cell repertoires in COVID-19. At the level of the study: Spain, Italy and the United States supplied samples that represented acute and convalescent COVID-19. PBMCs, B-cell-depleted T cells, or T cells were the source of the cDNA or gDNA that made up the material.

The germline V gene has CDR1 SGDLS and CDR2 YYNGEE. CDR3 size: 18 residues. The ends lost 0 bases at V and 6 bases at J; junction bases unmatched: 8. The chain combines TRBV9 with TRBJ2-2, with 13 bases identical to TRBD2. The sequence was obtained from a woman between 50 and 59 years old who had recovered from COVID-19. The sequenced sample was peripheral blood. This CDR3 reads CASSVATPGLAGPGELFF. The CDR3 nucleotides read TGTGCCAGCAGCGTAGCTACGCCGGGACTAGCGGGACCCGGGGAGCTGTTTTTT.